These T cell receptor beta chains were read from a single sample in a study of shared T cell receptors in the human thymus. Only in-frame clones appear in the TCRdb table, and some are missing; sequencing was by immunoSEQ multiplex PCR. The sample has 500,000 to 750,000 clones; approximately 88% are singletons. The sample was also reused in another study, on human thymus T cells.

Sequencing was carried out using thymocytes. Source of these receptors: a boy less than two years old with a congenital heart defect. CDR3s include the opening cysteine and the closing phenylalanine or tryptophan. The D gene is left open where the match is weak. Where a row states a size, it is once, few, many or the class of an expanded clone; other rows omit it.

V	length	D	J	size	DNA	CDR3
TRBV6-1	14	TRBD1	TRBJ2-5	once	TGTGCCAGCAGTCCAAGGAACAGGGGCGAGACCCAGTACTTC	CASSPRNRGETQYF
TRBV27	16	.	TRBJ2-3	.	TGTGCCAGCAGCAGCGGGTTAGGGTTAAGGGCAGATACGCAGTATTTT	CASSSGLGLRADTQYF
TRBV6-1	18	TRBD1	TRBJ1-1	.	TGTGCCAGCAGTGAAGTCCCGGGACAGGCCGCTTTGAACACTGAAGCTTTCTTT	CASSEVPGQAALNTEAFF
TRBV6-1	19	TRBD1	TRBJ1-5	.	TGTGCCAGCAGTGATGGGGGGACAGGGTTATCGGAGAGCAATCAGCCCCAGCATTTT	CASSDGGTGLSESNQPQHF
TRBV6-1	16	.	TRBJ1-1	.	TGTGCCAGCAGTGAAGCCTTTGGGGGGGCTGACACTGAAGCTTTCTTT	CASSEAFGGADTEAFF
TRBV29-1	15	TRBD1	TRBJ1-2	.	TGCAGCGTATCGACAGGGGGGGCTGCTAACTATGGCTACACCTTC	CSVSTGGAANYGYTF
TRBV2	16	TRBD2	TRBJ2-2	once	TGTGCCAGCAGTGAAGGGCCTAGCGGGAGGCCCGGGGAGCTGTTTTTT	CASSEGPSGRPGELFF
TRBV10-3	13	.	TRBJ2-1	.	TGTGCCATCAGTGAGGGGGGCTTCGATGAGCAGTTCTTC	CAISEGGFDEQFF
TRBV27	13	.	TRBJ2-5	.	TGTGCCAGCAGCTGGGGGGACGGGAGGACCCAGTACTTC	CASSWGDGRTQYF
TRBV11-3	15	.	TRBJ2-1	.	TGTGCCAGCAGCTTAGCCAAGACTAGCTACAATGAGCAGTTCTTC	CASSLAKTSYNEQFF
TRBV7-9	14	.	TRBJ2-5	.	TGTGCCAGCAGCTTAGGGGCGGGCAAGATGACCCAGTACTTC	CASSLGAGKMTQYF
TRBV25-1	14	TRBD1	TRBJ2-7	.	TGTGCCAGCAGTAACCACAGGGGACCCTACGAGCAGTACTTC	CASSNHRGPYEQYF
TRBV5-1	11	.	TRBJ2-7	.	TGCGCCAGCAGCTTATGGGGCGAGCAGTACTTC	CASSLWGEQYF
TRBV6-1	15	TRBD1	TRBJ2-7	.	TGTGCCAGCACCCTACCCGGGACAGGGGATGGCGAGCAGTACTTC	CASTLPGTGDGEQYF
TRBV4-2	17	TRBD2	TRBJ2-3	.	TGTGCCAGCAGCCAAAAACCCGGACTAGCGGGGGTAGATACGCAGTATTTT	CASSQKPGLAGVDTQYF
TRBV18	12	.	TRBJ1-2	.	TGTGCCAGCTCACCCGAACTAGATGGCTACACCTTC	CASSPELDGYTF
TRBV10-1	12	.	TRBJ2-7	.	TGCGCCAGCAGCTTGGGAGGTGGCGAGCAGTACTTC	CASSLGGGEQYF
TRBV6-1	13	.	TRBJ1-2	once	TGTGCCGTACAGGGCAAAGCTAACTATGGCTACACCTTC	CAVQGKANYGYTF
TRBV10-1	13	.	TRBJ1-1	.	TGCGCCAGCAGCGCCAGGGGGAACACTGAAGCTTTCTTT	CASSARGNTEAFF
TRBV11-3	14	TRBD1	TRBJ2-4	.	TGTGCCAGCAGCCCACGGACAGGGCTTGTCATTCAGTACTTC	CASSPRTGLVIQYF
TRBV10-3	14	.	TRBJ1-5	.	TGTGCCATCAGTGAGGAGGGGGGGCCTCAGCCCCAGCATTTT	CAISEEGGPQPQHF
TRBV9	14	TRBD2	TRBJ2-5	.	TGTGCCAGCGGCTCTAGCGGGAGGGCGGAGACCCAGTACTTC	CASGSSGRAETQYF
TRBV6-5	15	.	TRBJ2-7	.	TGTGCCAGCAGGAACCCACAGGCCAAATCCTACGAGCAGTACTTC	CASRNPQAKSYEQYF
TRBV18	12	.	TRBJ2-3	.	TGTGCCAGCTCACCGGCCCGGGACTTGCAGTATTTT	CASSPARDLQYF
TRBV11-3	11	.	TRBJ2-2	.	TGTGCCAGCTCGAGTCTGGGGGAGCTGTTTTTT	CASSSLGELFF
TRBV7-2	13	TRBD2	TRBJ2-4	.	TGTGCCAGCAGCTCTGGACTAGCGGGAGGGAAGTACTTC	CASSSGLAGGKYF
TRBV6-1	12	TRBD1	TRBJ2-7	.	TGTGCCAGCAGGCCGACAGGGTCCGAGCAGTACTTC	CASRPTGSEQYF
TRBV28	15	TRBD2	TRBJ2-5	.	TGTGCCAGCATAATCATTAGCGGGGGTAAAGAGACCCAGTACTTC	CASIIISGGKETQYF
TRBV4-2	13	.	TRBJ2-1	.	TGTGCCAGCAGCCAAGGGCTAGCCAGTAAGCAGTTCTTC	CASSQGLASKQFF
TRBV6-1	15	TRBD1	TRBJ1-1	.	TGTGCCAGCAGACTACTACAGGGGGCGCCGGCTGAAGCTTTCTTT	CASRLLQGAPAEAFF
TRBV29-1	17	TRBD1	TRBJ1-5	.	TGCAGCGTTGAAGATCGGGGGACAGCCTCCTATGATCAGCCCCAGCATTTT	CSVEDRGTASYDQPQHF
TRBV30	13	TRBD1	TRBJ2-7	.	TGTGCCTGGAGGAGGACAGGGCCATACGAGCAGTACTTC	CAWRRTGPYEQYF
TRBV27	16	TRBD2	TRBJ2-5	.	TGTGCCAGCTCGTCCCGTCGGGAGGGCCCCCAGGAGACCCAGTACTTC	CASSSRREGPQETQYF
TRBV11-1	16	TRBD1	TRBJ1-2	.	TGTGCCAGCAGCTCGAGTCCCCCGGACAGGATATGCGGCTACACCTTC	CASSSSPPDRICGYTF
TRBV30	13	.	TRBJ2-7	.	TGTGCCTGGAACGGCAGGGGTCCCTACGAGCAGTACTTC	CAWNGRGPYEQYF
TRBV10-3	17	TRBD2	TRBJ2-1	.	TGTGCCATCAGTGAGGGGGCTAGCGGGGGGGGCGTGGATGAGCAGTTCTTC	CAISEGASGGGVDEQFF
TRBV5-4	16	TRBD2	TRBJ2-1	once	TGTGCCAGCAGCTTGCCGGGACTAGCGGGACACAATGAGCAGTTCTTC	CASSLPGLAGHNEQFF